These 20 T cell receptor beta chains came from one sample sequenced in a study of CXCR3-negative and CXCR3-positive naive CD8 T cells. Notes on the study in general: For CXCR3-positive naive cells, TRB CDR3s were more hydrophobic than those of CXCR3-negative naive cells.

Via 5' RACE with UMI labels, TRB cDNA libraries were prepared. Reprocessing the 5' RACE reads, TCRdb reports a single entry for every CDR3 protein and omits DNA. This table lists approximately 130,000 distinct CDR3 sequences. No antigens are known for them. The material sequenced was naive CXCR3+ CD8+ T cells from blood. The subset is: CD45RO-CCR7+CD27+CD95- naive CD8+ T cells expressing CXCR3 (TNR3+). The receptors were sampled from a human donor in good health. Some clones in this sample may be carry-over from other donors' samples.

This chain connects TRBV5-5 to TRBJ2-2. The germline V gene encodes CDR1 SGHKS and CDR2 YYEKEE (reference sequence). This CDR3 region has 12 residues. The CDR3 spells CASSYGTGELFF.

The rearrangement links TRBV28 to TRBJ2-3; TCRdb lists TRBD1, though no DNA is available to test this call. The CDR3 spans 14 residues. Germline CDR1 and CDR2: MDHEN and SYDVKM. CDR3 loop: CASSLYGRGDTQYF.

The chain has TRBV27 and TRBJ2-1; the D call of TRBD1 rests on TCRdb alone, since no DNA is present to check it. Germline V gene lookup returns CDR1 MNHEY and CDR2 SMNVEV (reference sequence). This CDR3 comprises 12 residues. CDR3 amino acids: CASSHRVDEQFF.

This rearrangement joins TRBV18 to TRBJ2-3. The CDR3 consists of 13 residues. CDR1 and CDR2 from the germline V gene are KGHSH and LQKENI. CDR3 protein: CASSPPLQDTQYF.

The rearrangement links TRBV15 to TRBJ2-1; lacking DNA, the TRBD2 call made by TCRdb goes unchecked. Germline lookup yields CDR1 LNHNV and CDR2 YYDKDF (reference sequence). The CDR3 contains 15 residues. CDR3 loop: CATSRTSGRSNEQFF. Based on the CDR3 plus reference TRBV15 and TRBJ2-1, the full variable domain is DAMVIQNPRYQVTQFGKPVTLSCSQTLNHNVMYWYQQKSSQAPKLLFHYYDKDFNNEADTPDNFQSRRPNTSFCFLDIRSPGLGDTAMYLCATSRTSGRSNEQFFGPGTRLTVL.

The chain carries TRBV12-3 or TRBV12-4 and TRBJ1-2. This CDR3 is built from 12 residues. CDR3 region: CASTGGYYGYTF.

This rearrangement joins TRBV15 to TRBJ1-2; the D gene TCRdb calls, TRBD1, cannot be checked with no DNA. The CDR3 runs to 15 residues. From germline, CDR1 is LNHNV and CDR2 YYDKDF (reference sequence). The CDR3 here is CATSVMGMGPYGYTF.

The V call is TRBV6-2 or TRBV6-3, the J call TRBJ2-1; TCRdb reports TRBD1, a call that lacks DNA to check it against. The CDR3 is 15 residues long. The germline CDR1 and CDR2 sequences are MNHEY and SVGEGT. The CDR3 is CASSYPGGPGNEQFF.

The V gene is TRBV7-9, the J gene TRBJ2-7; no DNA is available, so the TRBD1 call from TCRdb remains unchecked. Per germline, CDR1 SEHNR and CDR2 FQNEAQ (reference sequence). CDR3 length: 16 amino acids. The CDR3 loop reads CASSLTPGQGLEEQYF.

The rearrangement joins TRBV28 to TRBJ2-7; TCRdb returns TRBD1, unconfirmable since there is no DNA. The CDR3 runs 13 residues. Germline V gives CDR1 MDHEN, CDR2 SYDVKM. CDR3 loop: CASHRGSSYEQYF.

This sequence joins TRBV4-2 and TRBJ2-2; checking the TCRdb D call of TRBD1 is not possible without DNA. This CDR3 comprises 17 residues. Germline values: CDR1 LGHNA, CDR2 YNFKEQ. CDR3 region: CASSARTGGDNTGELFF.

V usage is TRBV7-2 and J usage is TRBJ2-1; TCRdb reports TRBD1, a call that lacks DNA to check it against. The CDR3 extends over 17 amino acids. CDR1 is SGHTA, CDR2 FQGNSA, per germline. CDR3 sequence: CASSLTPGSEGINEQFF.

The chain couples TRBV4-1 to TRBJ2-2; there is no DNA to check the TCRdb D call of TRBD1. The germline gives CDR1 MGHRA, CDR2 YSYEKL. This CDR3 is built from 15 residues. CDR3 loop: CASSQDRENTGELFF.

The genes are TRBV20-1 and TRBJ2-7; the TRBD2 assignment by TCRdb is unverifiable without DNA. Germline CDR1 DFQATT, CDR2 SNEGSKA (reference sequence). The CDR3 has 17 residues. The chain's CDR3 is CSARTSGVISGPYEQYF.

This chain links TRBV12-3 or TRBV12-4 with TRBJ2-1. The CDR3 contains 12 residues. The CDR3 loop is CASSRVAAEQFF.

This sequence joins TRBV29-1 and TRBJ2-2; TCRdb names TRBD1, which stays unverified in the absence of DNA. CDR1 is SQVTM, CDR2 ANQGSEA, per germline. The length of the CDR3 is 14 residues. The chain's CDR3 is CSARGSFNTGELFF.

The genes are TRBV12-3 or TRBV12-4 and TRBJ2-3; no DNA is available, so the TRBD2 call from TCRdb remains unchecked. The CDR3 covers 15 residues. CDR3 loop: CASRRTSGRTDTQYF.

V and J are TRBV4-2 and TRBJ2-5; TCRdb returns TRBD1, unconfirmable since there is no DNA. This CDR3 region has 17 residues. CDR1 and CDR2 (germline): LGHNA, YNFKEQ. The CDR3 region is CASSPRGGIKPQETQYF.

The V call is TRBV12-3 or TRBV12-4, the J call TRBJ2-7. The CDR3 runs to 15 residues. The CDR3 loop is CASSLERGDSYEQYF.

V gene TRBV7-3 combines with J gene TRBJ2-1; as DNA is missing, the TRBD2 call by TCRdb cannot be tested. The CDR3 is 17 residues long. Germline V gives CDR1 SGHTA, CDR2 FQGTGA. CDR3 residues: CASSYGLAGGDYNEQFF.